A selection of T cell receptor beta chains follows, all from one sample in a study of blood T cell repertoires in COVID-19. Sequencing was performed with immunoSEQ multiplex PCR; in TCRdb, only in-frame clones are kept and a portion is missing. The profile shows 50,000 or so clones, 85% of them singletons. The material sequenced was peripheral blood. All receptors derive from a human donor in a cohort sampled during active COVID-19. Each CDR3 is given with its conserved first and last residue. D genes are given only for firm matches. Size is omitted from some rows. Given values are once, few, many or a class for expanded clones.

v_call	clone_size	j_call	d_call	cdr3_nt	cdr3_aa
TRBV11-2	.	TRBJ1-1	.	TGTGCCAGCAGCTTAGGGCCGGGATTGAACACTGAAGCTTTCTTT	CASSLGPGLNTEAFF
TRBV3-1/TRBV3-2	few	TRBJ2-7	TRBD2	TGTGCCAGCAGCCAAGTGACTAGCGGCTCCTACGAGCAGTACTTC	CASSQVTSGSYEQYF
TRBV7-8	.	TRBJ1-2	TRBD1	TGTGCCAGCAGCTTAGCGGGACAGGGGTTAGGCGGCTACACCTTC	CASSLAGQGLGGYTF
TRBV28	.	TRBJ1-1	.	TGTGCCACCACTCCTAGGGGGTGGTCTGAAGCTTTCTTT	CATTPRGWSEAFF
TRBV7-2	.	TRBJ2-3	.	TGTGCCAGCAGCTACTCTCAGGGAACGATAGATACGCAGTATTTT	CASSYSQGTIDTQYF
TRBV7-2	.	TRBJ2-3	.	TGTGCCAGCAGCTTGACCGGGGTACAAGCAGATACGCAGTATTTT	CASSLTGVQADTQYF
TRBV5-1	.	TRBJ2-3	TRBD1	TGCGCCAGCATGGACCGGGACAGGGACACAGATACGCAGTATTTT	CASMDRDRDTDTQYF
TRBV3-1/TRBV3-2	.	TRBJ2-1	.	TGTGCCAGCAGCCAGGCAGGGTCCAATGAGCAGTTCTTC	CASSQAGSNEQFF
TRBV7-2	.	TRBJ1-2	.	TGTGCCAGCAGCCAAGCGGGTACGGGGATCTATGGCTACACCTTC	CASSQAGTGIYGYTF
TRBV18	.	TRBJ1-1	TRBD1	TGTGCCAGCTCACAGGGGGCAGACACTGAAGCTTTCTTT	CASSQGADTEAFF
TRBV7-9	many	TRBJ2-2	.	TGTGCCAGCAGCTTAGAAGACAGATATTCGAACACCGGGGAGCTGTTTTTT	CASSLEDRYSNTGELFF
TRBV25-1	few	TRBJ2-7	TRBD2	TGTGCCAGCAGTGATCTGGGGACTAGCGGGTCCTACGAGCAGTACTTC	CASSDLGTSGSYEQYF
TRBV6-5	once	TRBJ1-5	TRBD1	TGTGCCAGCAGTACCGGACAGGGGGCAGGTCAGCCCCAGCATTTT	CASSTGQGAGQPQHF
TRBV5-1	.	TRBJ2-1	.	TGCGCCAGCAGCTTGACTAGCATAAGTGGCAATGAGCAGTTCTTC	CASSLTSISGNEQFF
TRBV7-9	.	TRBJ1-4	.	TGTGCCAGCAGCCCGATAGGAGCAACTAATGAAAAACTGTTTTTT	CASSPIGATNEKLFF
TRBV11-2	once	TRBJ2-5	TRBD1	TGTGCCAGCAGCTTAGTCCAAGGATTGCGGGACAGGCAAGAGACCCAGTACTTC	CASSLVQGLRDRQETQYF
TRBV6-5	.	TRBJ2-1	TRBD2	TGTGCCAGCAGCCTTAGCGGGAGCTCCTACAATGAGCAGTTCTTC	CASSLSGSSYNEQFF
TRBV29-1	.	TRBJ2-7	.	TGCAGCGTTGGGGGGACACTATACTACGAGCAGTACTTC	CSVGGTLYYEQYF
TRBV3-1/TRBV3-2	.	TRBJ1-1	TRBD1	TGTGCCAGCAGCCCTATTGGGGACAGAGAAGCTTTCTTT	CASSPIGDREAFF
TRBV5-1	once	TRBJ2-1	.	TGCGCCAGCAGCTTCACAATCGGGGGTGAGCAGTTCTTC	CASSFTIGGEQFF
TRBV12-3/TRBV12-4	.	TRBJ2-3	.	TGTGCCAGCACGGTGGAGGGGGCCGATACGCAGTATTTT	CASTVEGADTQYF
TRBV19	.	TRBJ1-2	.	TGTGCCAGTAGTATATTCGAATCAGACTACACCTTC	CASSIFESDYTF
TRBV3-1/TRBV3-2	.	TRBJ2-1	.	TGTGCCAGCAGCCCCCATATCGCGGGCGTTCTAAGGGGGGAGCAGTTCTTC	CASSPHIAGVLRGEQFF
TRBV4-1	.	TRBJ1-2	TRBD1	TGCGCCAGCACCCCTGGAGCAGGGGGCTATGGCTACACCTTC	CASTPGAGGYGYTF
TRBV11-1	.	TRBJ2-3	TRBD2	TGTGCCAGCAGCGCCGGACTAGCGGCGTACTCAGATACGCAGTATTTT	CASSAGLAAYSDTQYF
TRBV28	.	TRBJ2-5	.	TGTGCCAGCAGTCCCGCCAGTGGGGGGTCCCAGTACTTC	CASSPASGGSQYF
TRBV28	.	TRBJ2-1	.	TGTGCCAGCAGTTCAAACAAACTACAGGGTTTTGAGCAGTTCTTC	CASSSNKLQGFEQFF
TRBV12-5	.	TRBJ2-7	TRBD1	TGTGCTAGTGGTTTGAGGGGGCCGGTCGGCGAGCAGTACTTC	CASGLRGPVGEQYF
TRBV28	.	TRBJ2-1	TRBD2	TGTGCCAGCAGTTTTGGTCTAGCGGTCTATGAGCAGTTCTTC	CASSFGLAVYEQFF
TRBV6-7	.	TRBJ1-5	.	TGTGCCAGCAGACCCCCCCTCAGGGTAGAGTATCAGCCCCAGCATTTT	CASRPPLRVEYQPQHF
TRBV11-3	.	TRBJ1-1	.	TGTGCCAGCAGCTTAAGAGGAAGTGAAGCTTTCTTT	CASSLRGSEAFF
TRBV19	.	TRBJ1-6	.	TGTGCCAGTAGTATAGAGGTCGAGTCACCCCTCCACTTT	CASSIEVESPLHF
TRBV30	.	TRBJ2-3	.	TGTGCCTGGAGCCACCCAGGTGGAGATACGCAGTATTTT	CAWSHPGGDTQYF
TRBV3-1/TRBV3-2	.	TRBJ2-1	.	TGTGCCAGCAGCCAAGAACTGGGGGCGGGTTACAATGAGCAGTTCTTC	CASSQELGAGYNEQFF
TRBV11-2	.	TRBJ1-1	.	TGTGCCAGCAGCTCCAATCGCGGTGAAGCTTTCTTT	CASSSNRGEAFF
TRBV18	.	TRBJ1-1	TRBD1	TGTGCCAGCTCCCTTGGACAGGGGACCACTGAAGCTTTCTTT	CASSLGQGTTEAFF
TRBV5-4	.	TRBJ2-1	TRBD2	TGTGCCAGCAGCCCCGGGCTAGCGGGATATACTGAGCAGTTCTTC	CASSPGLAGYTEQFF
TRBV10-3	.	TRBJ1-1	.	TGTGCCATCAGTGGGGACACAGGCGGTGAAGCTTTCTTT	CAISGDTGGEAFF
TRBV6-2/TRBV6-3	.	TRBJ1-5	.	TGTGCCAGCAGTTACTCGAAAGGAGGAGATCAGCCCCAGCATTTT	CASSYSKGGDQPQHF
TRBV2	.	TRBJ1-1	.	TGTGCCAGCGACAGGAGTATGAACACTGAAGCTTTCTTT	CASDRSMNTEAFF
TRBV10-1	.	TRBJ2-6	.	TGCGCCAGCAGTCTATCTGGGGCCAACGTCCTGACTTTC	CASSLSGANVLTF
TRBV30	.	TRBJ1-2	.	TGTGCCTGGAGGGTCGGGGGTGGCTACACCTTC	CAWRVGGGYTF
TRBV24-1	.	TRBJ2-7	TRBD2	TGTGCCACCAGTGAACTAGCGGGGACGACCTTCTTCTACGAGCAGTACTTC	CATSELAGTTFFYEQYF
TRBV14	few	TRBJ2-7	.	TGTGCCAGCAGCCCAGTTATAACGCGGGGCGAGCAGTACTTC	CASSPVITRGEQYF
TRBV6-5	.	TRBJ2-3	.	TGTGCCAGCAGTTACTTGAGTCGGTTCACAGATACGCAGTATTTT	CASSYLSRFTDTQYF
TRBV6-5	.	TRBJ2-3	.	TGTGCCAGCTTGGTTGGGCCTGGTGGAGATACGCAGTATTTT	CASLVGPGGDTQYF
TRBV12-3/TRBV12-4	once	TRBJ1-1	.	TGTGCCAGCAGTTTCTCAGGGGCCACTGAAGCTTTCTTT	CASSFSGATEAFF
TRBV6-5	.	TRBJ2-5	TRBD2	TGTGCCAGCAGTCCCCCAGCGGGGGGCCAAGAGACCCAGTACTTC	CASSPPAGGQETQYF
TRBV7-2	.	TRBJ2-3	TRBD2	TGTGCCAGCAGCCGGGGACTAGCGGCAAGCACAGATACGCAGTATTTT	CASSRGLAASTDTQYF